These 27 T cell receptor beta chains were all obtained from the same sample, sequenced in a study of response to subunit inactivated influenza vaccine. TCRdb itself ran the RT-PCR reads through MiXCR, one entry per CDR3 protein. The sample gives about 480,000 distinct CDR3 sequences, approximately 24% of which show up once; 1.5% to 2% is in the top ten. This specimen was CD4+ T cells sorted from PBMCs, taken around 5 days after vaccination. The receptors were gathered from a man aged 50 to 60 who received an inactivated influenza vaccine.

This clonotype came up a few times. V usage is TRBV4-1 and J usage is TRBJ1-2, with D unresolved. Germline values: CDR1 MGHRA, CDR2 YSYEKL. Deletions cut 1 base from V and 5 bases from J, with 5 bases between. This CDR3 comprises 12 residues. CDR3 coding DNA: TGCGCCAGCAGCCAAGTAGGTTATGGCTACACCTTC. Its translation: CASSQVGYGYTF.

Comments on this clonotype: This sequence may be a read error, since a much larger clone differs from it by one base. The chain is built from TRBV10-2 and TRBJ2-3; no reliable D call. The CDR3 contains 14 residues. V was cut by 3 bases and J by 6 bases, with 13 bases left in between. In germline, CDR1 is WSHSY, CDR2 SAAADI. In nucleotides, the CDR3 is TGCGCCAGCAGTGAAGTCCAGCTGACGGATACGCAGTATTTT. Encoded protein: CASSEVQLTDTQYF.

In nucleotides, the CDR3 is TGTGCCAGCAGCTTAGGGGCAGGGACTGGAAACACCATATATTTT. Protein sequence: CASSLGAGTGNTIYF. The chain uses TRBV7-8 and TRBJ1-3, with D maybe TRBD1 (5 bases). Trimming pared 1 base from V and 2 bases from J, leaving 9 bases between. The CDR3 extends over 15 amino acids. Germline V CDR1 and CDR2: SGHVS, FQNEAQ.

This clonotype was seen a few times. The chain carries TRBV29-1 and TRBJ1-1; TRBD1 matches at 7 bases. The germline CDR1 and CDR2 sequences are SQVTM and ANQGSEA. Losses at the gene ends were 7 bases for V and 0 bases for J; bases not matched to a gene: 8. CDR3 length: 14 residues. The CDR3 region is CSGKTGNMNTEAFF. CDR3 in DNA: TGCAGCGGGAAGACAGGGAACATGAACACTGAAGCTTTCTTT.

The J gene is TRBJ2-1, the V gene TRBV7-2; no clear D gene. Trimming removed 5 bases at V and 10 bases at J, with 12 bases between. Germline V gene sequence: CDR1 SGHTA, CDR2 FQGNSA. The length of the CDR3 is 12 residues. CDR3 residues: CASSPYTGEQFF. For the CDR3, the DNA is TGTGCCAGCAGCCCCTACACCGGAGAGCAGTTCTTC.

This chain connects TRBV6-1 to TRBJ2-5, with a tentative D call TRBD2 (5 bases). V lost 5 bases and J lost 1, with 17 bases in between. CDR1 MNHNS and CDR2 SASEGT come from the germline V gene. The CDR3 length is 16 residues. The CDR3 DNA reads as TGTGCCAGCAGTAGGCTGGCGGGTGGGATCCAAGAGACCCAGTACTTC. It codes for CASSRLAGGIQETQYF.

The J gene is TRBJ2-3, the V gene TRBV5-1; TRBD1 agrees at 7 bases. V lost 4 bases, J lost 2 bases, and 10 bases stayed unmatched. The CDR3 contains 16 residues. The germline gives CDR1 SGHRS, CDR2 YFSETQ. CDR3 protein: CASSPGQLINTDTQYF. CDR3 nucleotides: TGCGCCAGCAGCCCGGGACAGCTAATAAACACAGATACGCAGTATTTT.

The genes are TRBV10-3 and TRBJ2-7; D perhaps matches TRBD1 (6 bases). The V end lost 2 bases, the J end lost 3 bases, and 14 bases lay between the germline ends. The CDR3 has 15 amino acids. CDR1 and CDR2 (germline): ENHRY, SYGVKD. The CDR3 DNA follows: TGTGCCATCAGTGAGGGACAGCCCATTGGCTACGAGCAGTACTTC. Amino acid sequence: CAISEGQPIGYEQYF.

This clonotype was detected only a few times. The CDR3 region has the DNA TGTGCCAGCAGTTCGGCGGGGCGCTCCTACAATGAGCAGTTCTTC. Translated, it gives CASSSAGRSYNEQFF. The chain uses TRBV7-6 and TRBJ2-1; tentatively, D is TRBD2 (6 bases). Germline V gives CDR1 SGHVS, CDR2 FNYEAQ. The CDR3 has 15 amino acids. V lost 6 bases and J 0 bases, leaving 12 bases between the germline ends.

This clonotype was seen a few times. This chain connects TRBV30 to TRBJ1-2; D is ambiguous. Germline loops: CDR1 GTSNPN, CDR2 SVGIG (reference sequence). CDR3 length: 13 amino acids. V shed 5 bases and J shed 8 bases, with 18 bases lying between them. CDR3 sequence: CAWGPKSLYGYTF. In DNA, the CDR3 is TGTGCCTGGGGCCCCAAGTCGCTATACGGCTACACCTTC.

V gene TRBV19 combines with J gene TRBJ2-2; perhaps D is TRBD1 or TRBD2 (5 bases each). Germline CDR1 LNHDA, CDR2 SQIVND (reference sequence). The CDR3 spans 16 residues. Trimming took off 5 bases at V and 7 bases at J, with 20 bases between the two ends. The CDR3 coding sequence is TGTGCCAGTAGTCCGCACCGGAGAGGGACGGTCGGGGAGCTGTTTTTT. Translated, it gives CASSPHRRGTVGELFF. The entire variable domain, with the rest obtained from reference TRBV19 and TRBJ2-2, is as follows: DGGITQSPKYLFRKEGQNVTLSCEQNLNHDAMYWYRQDPGQGLRLIYYSQIVNDFQKGDIAEGYSVSREKKESFPLTVTSAQKNPTAFYLCASSPHRRGTVGELFFGEGSRLTVL.

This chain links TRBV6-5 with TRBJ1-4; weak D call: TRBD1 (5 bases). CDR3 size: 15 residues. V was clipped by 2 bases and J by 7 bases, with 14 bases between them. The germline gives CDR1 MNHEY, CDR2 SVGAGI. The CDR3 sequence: CASSYRPQGVEKLFF. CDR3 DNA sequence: TGTGCCAGCAGTTACCGGCCGCAGGGAGTTGAAAAACTGTTTTTT.

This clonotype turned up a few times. The CDR3 nucleotides are TGTGCCAGCAGTTTCCCTAGCGGTGGGGCCAACGTCCTGACTTTC. It encodes CASSFPSGGANVLTF. J is TRBJ2-6 and V is TRBV12-3 or TRBV12-4, with 7 bases that match TRBD2. V shed 3 bases, J shed 3 bases, and the junction held 2 bases outside the gene matches. The CDR3 is 15 residues long.

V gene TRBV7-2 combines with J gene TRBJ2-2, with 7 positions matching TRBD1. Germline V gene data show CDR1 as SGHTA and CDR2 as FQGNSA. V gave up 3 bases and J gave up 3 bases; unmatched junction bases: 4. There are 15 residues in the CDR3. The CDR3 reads CASSFTGEYTGELFF. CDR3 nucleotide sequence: TGTGCCAGCAGCTTTACAGGGGAGTACACCGGGGAGCTGTTTTTT.

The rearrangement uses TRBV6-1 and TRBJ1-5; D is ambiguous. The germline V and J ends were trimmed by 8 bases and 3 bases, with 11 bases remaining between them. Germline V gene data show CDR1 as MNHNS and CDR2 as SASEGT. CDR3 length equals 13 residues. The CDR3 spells CASGWQSNQPQHF. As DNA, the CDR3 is TGTGCCAGCGGGTGGCAGTCCAATCAGCCCCAGCATTTT.

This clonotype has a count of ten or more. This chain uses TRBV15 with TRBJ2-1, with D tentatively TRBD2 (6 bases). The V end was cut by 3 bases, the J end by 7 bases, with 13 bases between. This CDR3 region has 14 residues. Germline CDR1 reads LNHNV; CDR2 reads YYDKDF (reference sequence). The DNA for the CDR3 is TGTGCCACCAGCAGCAACCAAGGAGGGAATGAGCAGTTCTTC. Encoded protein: CATSSNQGGNEQFF.

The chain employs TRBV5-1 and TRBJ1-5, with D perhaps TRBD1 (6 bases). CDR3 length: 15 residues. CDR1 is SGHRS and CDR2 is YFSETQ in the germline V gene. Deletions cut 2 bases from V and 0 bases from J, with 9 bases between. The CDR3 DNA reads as TGCGCCAGCAGCTTAACAGGGCATAGCAATCAGCCCCAGCATTTT. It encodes CASSLTGHSNQPQHF.

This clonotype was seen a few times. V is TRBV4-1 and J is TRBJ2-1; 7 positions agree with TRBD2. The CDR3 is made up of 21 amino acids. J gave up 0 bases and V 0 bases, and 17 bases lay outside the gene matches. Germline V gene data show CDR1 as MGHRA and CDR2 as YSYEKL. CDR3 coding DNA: TGCGCCAGCAGCCAAGAAAGTTTGGCGGGAGCCCCTGTGGTCTCCTACAATGAGCAGTTCTTC. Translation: CASSQESLAGAPVVSYNEQFF.

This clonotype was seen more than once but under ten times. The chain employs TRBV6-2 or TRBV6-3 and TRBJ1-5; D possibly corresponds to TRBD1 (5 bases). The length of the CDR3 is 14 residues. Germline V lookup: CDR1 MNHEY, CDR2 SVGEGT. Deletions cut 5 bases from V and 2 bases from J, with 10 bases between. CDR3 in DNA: TGTGCCAGCAGTCCGCCGGGGGGCAATCAGCCCCAGCATTTT. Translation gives CASSPPGGNQPQHF.

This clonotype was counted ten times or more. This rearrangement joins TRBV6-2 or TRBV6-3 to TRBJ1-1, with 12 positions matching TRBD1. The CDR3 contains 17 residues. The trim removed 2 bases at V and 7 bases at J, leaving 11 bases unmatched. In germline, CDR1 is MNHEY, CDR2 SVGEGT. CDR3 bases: TGTGCCAGCAGTTACCGTCCGGGACAGGGGGCACTCGATGAAGCTTTCTTT. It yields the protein CASSYRPGQGALDEAFF.

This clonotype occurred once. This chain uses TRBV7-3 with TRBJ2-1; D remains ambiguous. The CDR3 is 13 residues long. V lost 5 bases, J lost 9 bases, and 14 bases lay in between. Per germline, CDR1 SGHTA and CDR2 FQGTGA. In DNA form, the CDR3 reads TGTGCCAGCAGCCCGACTCCAGCGTCTGAGCAGTTCTTC. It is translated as CASSPTPASEQFF. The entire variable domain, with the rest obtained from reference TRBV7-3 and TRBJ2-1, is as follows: GAGVSQTPSNKVTEKGKYVELRCDPISGHTALYWYRQSLGQGPEFLIYFQGTGAADDSGLPNDRFFAVRPEGSVSTLKIQRTERGDSAVYLCASSPTPASEQFFGPGTRLTVL.

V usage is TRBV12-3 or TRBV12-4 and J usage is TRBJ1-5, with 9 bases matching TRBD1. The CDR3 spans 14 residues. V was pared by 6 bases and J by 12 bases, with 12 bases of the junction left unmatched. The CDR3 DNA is TGTGCCAGCAGCCGGACAGGGGAAGTATGGCTCCAGCATTTT. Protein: CASSRTGEVWLQHF.

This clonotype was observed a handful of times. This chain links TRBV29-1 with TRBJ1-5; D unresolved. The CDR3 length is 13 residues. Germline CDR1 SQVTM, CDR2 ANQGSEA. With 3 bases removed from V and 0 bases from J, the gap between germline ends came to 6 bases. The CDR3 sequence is CSVEIHSNQPQHF. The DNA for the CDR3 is TGCAGCGTTGAGATCCATAGCAATCAGCCCCAGCATTTT.

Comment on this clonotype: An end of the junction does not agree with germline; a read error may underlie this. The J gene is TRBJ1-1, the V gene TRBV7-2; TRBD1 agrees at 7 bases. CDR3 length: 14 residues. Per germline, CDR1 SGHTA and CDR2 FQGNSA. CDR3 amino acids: CASSARQGATEVFF. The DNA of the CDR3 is TGTGCCAGCAGCGCCCGACAGGGTGCCACTGAAGTTTTCTTT.

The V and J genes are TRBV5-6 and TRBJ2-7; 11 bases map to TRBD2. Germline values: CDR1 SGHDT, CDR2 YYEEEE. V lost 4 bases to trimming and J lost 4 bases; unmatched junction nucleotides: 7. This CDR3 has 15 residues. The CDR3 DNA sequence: TGTGCCAGCAGCCAACTAGCGGGGGATAGGTACGAGCAGTACTTC. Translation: CASSQLAGDRYEQYF.

The CDR3 here is CASSLGGDRGADTQYF. The DNA for the CDR3 is TGTGCCAGCAGTTTAGGGGGGGACAGGGGCGCAGATACGCAGTATTTT. This chain joins TRBV12-3 or TRBV12-4 and TRBJ2-3; 10 bases align to TRBD1. The CDR3 is 16 residues long. The J segment lost 4 bases and the V segment lost 1 base, leaving 5 bases of the junction unmatched.

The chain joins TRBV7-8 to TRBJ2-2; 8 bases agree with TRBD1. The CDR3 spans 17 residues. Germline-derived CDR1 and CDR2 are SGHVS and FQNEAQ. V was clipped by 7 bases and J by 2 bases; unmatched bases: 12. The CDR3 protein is CASNPRRTGLNTGELFF. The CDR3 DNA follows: TGTGCCAGCAACCCTAGGCGGACAGGGCTAAACACCGGGGAGCTGTTTTTT.